This paragraph covers one T cell receptor (beta chain) sequence. Its antigen is currently unknown. Here immunoSEQ multiplex PCR was the method, and the copy in TCRdb shows in-frame clones only, minus some. Of about 610,000 clones listed, less than 98% are singletons. The data were obtained in a study of shared clonotypes between healthy human individuals. Study results and caveats: Shared clonotypes across all four donors exceeded non-shared ones in generation probability. The study drew on few donors, limiting represented genetic and exposure-history diversity.

Each sample came from a Caucasian adult donor living in Nashville, Tennessee. A CD45RA+ naive subset and a CD45RA-negative memory subset were split from CD4+ cells. Trimming removed 3 bases at V and 6 bases at J, with 12 bases between. Germline CDR1 reads SGHRS; CDR2 reads YFSETQ. The CDR3 length is 13 residues. This clonotype was sampled from a woman aged 25 to 39 in good health. The sample taken for sequencing was naive CD4+ T cells sorted from blood. Subset of the sample: CD45RA+ positively selected. The chain joins TRBV5-1 to TRBJ1-1, with D unclear. CDR3: CASSSGGTAEAFF. The DNA of the CDR3 is TGCGCCAGCAGCTCAGGTGGCACTGCTGAAGCTTTCTTT. Full variable domain (remainder filled in from reference TRBV5-1 and TRBJ1-1): KAGVTQTPRYLIKTRGQQVTLSCSPISGHRSVSWYQQTPGQGLQFLFEYFSETQRNKGNFPGRFSGRQFSNSRSEMNVSTLELGDSALYLCASSSGGTAEAFFGQGTRLTVV.